This T cell receptor (beta chain) was captured by sequencing in a study of metastatic and nonmetastatic thyroid tumors. Study as a whole: Repertoires from blood and tumor or nodule tissue of malignant and benign thyroid patients were compared.

Each patient went into thyroid surgery without having received any treatment. TCRdb called clones again from the PCR reads with MiXCR. Found here are tens of thousands of clones, 30% to 40% of them singletons; the top ten hold roughly a sixth. The CDR3 sequence is 14 residues long. Germline V lookup: CDR1 MNHEY, CDR2 SMNVEV (reference sequence). Losses at the gene ends were 6 bases for V and 5 bases for J; bases not matched to a gene: 4. The chain combines TRBV27 with TRBJ2-1; 10 positions agree with TRBD2. This TCR was sampled from a female donor with papillary thyroid cancer or a benign thyroid nodule (not recorded which). Some clones in this sample may be carry-over from other donors' samples. Specimen: tumor tissue. CDR3 protein: CASSLAGVHNEQFF. CDR3 nucleotide sequence: TGTGCCAGCAGCCTAGCGGGAGTCCACAATGAGCAGTTCTTC.